The T cell receptor (beta chain) under discussion was sequenced for a study of T-cell reconstitution after alpha-beta-depleted transplantation in children. Overall study findings and caveats: By one year post-transplant, T-cell counts and diversity largely arose from T cells that were newly produced.

About this clonotype: The antigen is not known.

Germline CDR1 reads SEHNR; CDR2 reads FQNEAQ (reference sequence). The CDR3 extends over 16 amino acids. Trimming cost V 1 base and J 4 bases, with 14 bases left between them. The library targeted TCRbeta and was prepared with unique molecular identifiers. TCRdb itself ran the PCR reads through MiXCR, one entry per CDR3 protein. This table holds around 700,000 distinct CDR3 sequences, about 12% found once. The clonotype originates from a girl aged 2-10 years with congenital amegakaryocytic thrombocytopenia, due to receive a stem cell transplant. This specimen consisted of PBMCs, obtained before TCRalphabeta/CD19-depleted stem cell transplant. The chain employs TRBV7-9 and TRBJ2-1; weak D call: TRBD2 (5 bases). Here the CDR3 reads CASSLERALKYNEQFF. The DNA for the CDR3 is TGTGCCAGCAGCTTAGAGAGGGCCCTTAAGTACAATGAGCAGTTCTTC.